Listed here is a single T cell receptor (beta chain). The table lists this clone with a count of one. There is no known antigen for this receptor. No base qualities exist here, and no much larger clone lies one base off it. This sample stems from a study of blood T cell repertoires in COVID-19 (dated by TCRdb to the early 2020s). For context, the study as a whole: The collaborator samples originated in the United States, Italy and Spain and spanned the acute and convalescent phases of COVID-19. The prospective study material was composed of cDNA or gDNA derived from T cells, B-cell-depleted T cells, or PBMCs. Subjects who had been exposed to COVID-19, were actively infected with it, or had recovered from it provided the deeply sampled blood TCRbeta repertoires that made up the dataset. The repertoires were made available in a free public database intended to serve as a resource for research on the immune response to SARS-CoV-2. The samples were drawn from the first 160 participants of the ongoing ImmuneRACE study and from 1,254 subjects provided by 6 global collaborators. Nearly every sample came with metadata listing a de-identified subject ID, COVID-19 status, age in years and sex. Where available, HLA class I and class II types were taken from metadata supplied by the sample provider and were not determined by assay-based typing.

One collaborating source in Seattle enrolled patients while the patients were actively infected and followed the patients over time throughout the course of disease. Each collaborating institution followed its own protocols to collect whole blood in K2EDTA tubes. For TCRbeta analysis, collaborators shipped samples in one of three forms: frozen whole blood, isolated PBMCs, or DNA extracted from either of those sample types. The V end loses 7 bases and the J end loses 3 bases, and a stretch of 16 bases separates them. The germline V gene specifies MNHEY as CDR1 and SVGAGI as CDR2. The CDR3 runs 14 residues from the cysteine to the phenylalanine. The kept DNA is CDR3 alone, 42 bases in frame from the first base. TCRbeta CDR3 regions were amplified from genomic DNA using the immunoSEQ Assay, a bias-controlled multiplex PCR. As for the authors' bioinformatics: Within the assay, amplification of reference gene primers was used to estimate how many nucleated cells each sample contained. To quantify the absolute abundance of each unique TCRbeta CDR3 rearrangement, sequence reads were collapsed and filtered. For each sample, productive Simpson clonality was calculated as the square root of Simpson's diversity index over productive rearrangements. In its TCRdb copy, this immuneACCESS table keeps in-frame sequences only and misses some clones. Where compared with another copy, unresolved V genes explain less than half of these, and the others have no known cause. D and trimming were read from the DNA, whereas the V and J calls and clone size are those reported in that table. Counted in this sample were fewer than 700,000 clones; 70% to 90% of them appeared once. The ten biggest clones cover about 8% of the sample.

Overall results and qualifications from the work: The quantity of clinical and demographic metadata differed by source and by participant and was supplied without curation.

The chain is encoded by TRBV6-5 joined to TRBJ2-7, with a weak D call of TRBD2 (5 bases match). Material: peripheral blood. The TCR comes from a woman aged 45-60 years with COVID-19, enrolled during active disease. The CDR3 region: CASMERRTDYEQYF. The sequenced DNA: TGTGCCAGCATGGAACGGAGGACGGACTACGAGCAGTACTTC.